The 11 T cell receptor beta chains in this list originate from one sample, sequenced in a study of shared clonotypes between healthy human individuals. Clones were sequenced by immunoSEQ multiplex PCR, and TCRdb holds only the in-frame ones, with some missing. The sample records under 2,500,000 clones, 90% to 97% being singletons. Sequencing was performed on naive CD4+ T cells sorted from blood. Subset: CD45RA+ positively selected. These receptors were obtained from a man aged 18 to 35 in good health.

The CDR3 DNA sequence: TGTGCCAGCAGCTTAGTCCCTGGACAGACTTTGAGGGATGGCTACACCTTC. This sequence encodes CASSLVPGQTLRDGYTF. The chain carries TRBV7-2 and TRBJ1-2, with D possibly matching TRBD1 (6 bases). Germline values: CDR1 SGHTA, CDR2 FQGNSA. V lost 1 base to trimming and J lost 6 bases, with 21 bases between them. The length of the CDR3 is 17 residues.

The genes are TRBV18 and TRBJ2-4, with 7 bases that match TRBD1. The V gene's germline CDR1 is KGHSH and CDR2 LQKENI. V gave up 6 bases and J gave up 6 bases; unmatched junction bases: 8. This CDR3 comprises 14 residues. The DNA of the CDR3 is TGTGCCAGCTCCCACGTAGGGGGCGTAAACATTCAGTACTTC. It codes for CASSHVGGVNIQYF.

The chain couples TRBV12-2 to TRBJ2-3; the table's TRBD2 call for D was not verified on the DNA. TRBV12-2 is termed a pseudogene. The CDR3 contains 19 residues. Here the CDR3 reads CASRFPRLCGGGGTDTQYF. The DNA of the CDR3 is TGTGCAAGTCGCTTCCCCCGCCTGTGTGGGGGAGGGGGCACAGATACGCAGTATTTT.

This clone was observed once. DNA of the CDR3: TGTGCCAGCAGTTTAGGACTAGCAGTAGATACGCAGTATTTT. It yields the protein CASSLGLAVDTQYF. The V and J genes are TRBV27 and TRBJ2-3, with 8 bases identical to TRBD2. The J segment lost 5 bases and the V segment lost 2 bases, leaving 3 bases of the junction unmatched. In germline, CDR1 is MNHEY, CDR2 SMNVEV (reference sequence). The CDR3 totals 14 residues.

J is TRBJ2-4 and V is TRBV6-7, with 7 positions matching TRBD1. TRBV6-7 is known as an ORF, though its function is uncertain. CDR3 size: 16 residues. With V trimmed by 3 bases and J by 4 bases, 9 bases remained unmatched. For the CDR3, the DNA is TGTGCCAGCAGTTATCACCATCGGGACAGAAAAAACATTCAGTACTTC. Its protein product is CASSYHHRDRKNIQYF.

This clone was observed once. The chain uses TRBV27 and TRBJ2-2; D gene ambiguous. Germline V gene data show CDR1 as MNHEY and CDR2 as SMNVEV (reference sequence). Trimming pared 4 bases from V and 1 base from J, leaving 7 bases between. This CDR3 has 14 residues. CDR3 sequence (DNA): TGTGCCAGCAGTTCGGAGAGGAACACCGGGGAGCTGTTTTTT. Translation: CASSSERNTGELFF.

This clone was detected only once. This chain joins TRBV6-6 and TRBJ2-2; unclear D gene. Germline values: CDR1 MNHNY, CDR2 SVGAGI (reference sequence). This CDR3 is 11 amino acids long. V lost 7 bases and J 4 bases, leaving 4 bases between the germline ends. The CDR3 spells CASISTGELFF. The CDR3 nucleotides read TGTGCCAGCATTTCCACCGGGGAGCTGTTTTTT.

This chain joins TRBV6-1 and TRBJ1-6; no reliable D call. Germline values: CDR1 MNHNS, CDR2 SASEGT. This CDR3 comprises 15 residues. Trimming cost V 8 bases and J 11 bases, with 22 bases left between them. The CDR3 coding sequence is TGTGCCAGCCAGAGGTCCTCTATGGGAGCGACACCCCTCCACTTT. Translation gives CASQRSSMGATPLHF.

CDR3 protein: CASSLEYQGGEMNTEAFF. CDR3 sequence (DNA): TGTGCCAGCAGCTTGGAGTATCAGGGAGGGGAGATGAACACTGAAGCTTTCTTT. The chain has TRBV5-4 and TRBJ1-1; D is possibly TRBD1 (5 bases). The CDR3 contains 18 residues. Trimming pared 0 bases from V and 0 bases from J, leaving 18 bases between. CDR1 and CDR2 from the germline V gene are SGHNT and YYREEE (reference sequence).

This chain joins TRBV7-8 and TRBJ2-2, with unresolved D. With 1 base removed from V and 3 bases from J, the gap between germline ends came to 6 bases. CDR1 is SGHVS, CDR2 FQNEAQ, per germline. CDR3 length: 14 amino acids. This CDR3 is CASSLDRYTGELFF. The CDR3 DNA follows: TGTGCCAGCAGCTTAGATCGGTACACCGGGGAGCTGTTTTTT. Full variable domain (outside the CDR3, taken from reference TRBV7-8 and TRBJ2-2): GAGVSQSPRYKVAKRGQDVALRCDPISGHVSLFWYQQALGQGPEFLTYFQNEAQLDKSGLPSDRFFAERPEGSVSTLKIQRTQQEDSAVYLCASSLDRYTGELFFGEGSRLTVL.

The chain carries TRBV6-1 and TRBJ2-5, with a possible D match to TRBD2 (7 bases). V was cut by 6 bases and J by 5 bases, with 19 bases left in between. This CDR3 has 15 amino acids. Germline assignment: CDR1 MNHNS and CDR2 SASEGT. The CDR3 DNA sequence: TGTGCCAGCAGAGGAAGGGAGGGGGGCCGGGAGACCCAGTACTTC. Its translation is CASRGREGGRETQYF.